This T cell receptor (beta chain) was found in a study of T cells in Graves' hyperthyroidism and ophthalmopathy. Study results and limitations: Ophthalmopathy was separated from stable hyperthyroidism by a 13 V-J model.

Researchers took RNA transcripts and amplified the TCR beta CDR3 regions from them. The primer set for the first-round RT-PCR of the TCR CDR3 was HTBI. TCRdb reprocessed the multiplex PCR reads via MiXCR and lists one record per CDR3 protein. The profile shows 470,000 or so distinct CDR3 sequences, less than 25% of them singletons. For this clonotype: Its antigen remains unknown.

Trimming removed 4 bases from V and 3 bases from J, with 12 bases in between. The CDR3 extends over 15 amino acids. Germline CDR1 SGHDN, CDR2 FVKESK. Sequenced: blood. V usage is TRBV14 and J usage is TRBJ2-2; D remains unclear. The TCR was taken from a man between 18 and 35 years old with Graves' hyperthyroidism. CDR3 in amino acids: CASSPLRADTGELFF. The CDR3 nucleotides read TGTGCCAGCAGCCCCCTTAGGGCGGACACCGGGGAGCTGTTTTTT.